Shown below are 5 T cell receptor beta chains from a single sample sequenced in a study of OX40 agonist ivuxolimab in advanced cancers. Sequenced by immunoSEQ multiplex PCR; TCRdb stores in-frame clones only, minus some. The sample carries around 62,000 clones, approximately 90% recorded once. Sequenced material: CD4+ or CD8+ T cells sorted from blood, taken in a trial of the OX40 agonist ivuxolimab. The receptor source for this set is an adult with an advanced solid tumor such as melanoma, head and neck, liver or kidney cancer.

This clone has only a few counts. This chain uses TRBV19 with TRBJ1-4; a possible D gene is TRBD1 (5 bases). V was pared by 5 bases and J by 8 bases, with 9 bases between. The CDR3 length is 12 residues. Germline V gene sequence: CDR1 LNHDA, CDR2 SQIVND (reference sequence). Here the CDR3 reads CASSGQREKLFF. The CDR3 DNA sequence: TGTGCCAGTAGTGGACAAAGGGAAAAACTGTTTTTT.

The V and J genes are TRBV18 and TRBJ1-5; perhaps TRBD1 as D (6 bases). The V gene's germline CDR1 is KGHSH and CDR2 LQKENI. CDR3 length: 16 residues. Between the trimmed V and J ends, which lost 2 bases and 0 bases, there was a span of 11 bases. The chain's CDR3 is CASSPTGWYSNQPQHF. The CDR3 nucleotides are TGTGCCAGCTCACCAACAGGGTGGTATAGCAATCAGCCCCAGCATTTT. The variable domain in full, with the rest retrieved from reference TRBV18 and TRBJ1-5, is NAGVMQNPRHLVRRRGQEARLRCSPMKGHSHVYWYRQLPEEGLKFMVYLQKENIIDESGMPKERFSAEFPKEGPSILRIQQVVRGDSAAYFCASSPTGWYSNQPQHFGDGTRLSIL.

The chain recombines TRBV11-1 with TRBJ2-1, with 10 nucleotides matching TRBD2. After removal of 7 bases from V and 6 bases from J, the junction contained 9 bases not matched to a gene. The CDR3 has 15 amino acids. Per germline, CDR1 SGHAT and CDR2 FQDESV (reference sequence). The CDR3 DNA reads as TGTGCCAGCAATTGGGGGACTAGCGCCGCCAATGAGCAGTTCTTC. Residues: CASNWGTSAANEQFF.

This sequence joins TRBV9 and TRBJ1-1, with 7 bases matching TRBD1. From germline, CDR1 is SGDLS and CDR2 YYNGEE. V shed 0 bases, J shed 1 base, and the junction held 9 bases outside the gene matches. The CDR3 is made up of 17 amino acids. In nucleotides, the CDR3 is TGTGCCAGCAGCGTAGATGCCGGGACAGCACAGAACACTGAAGCTTTCTTT. This gives the protein CASSVDAGTAQNTEAFF.

The chain uses TRBV5-5 and TRBJ1-3; D ambiguous. V was cut by 1 base and J by 0 bases, with 11 bases left in between. CDR3 size: 16 residues. Germline V lookup: CDR1 SGHKS, CDR2 YYEKEE (reference sequence). The CDR3: CASSLFESSSGNTIYF. The DNA for the CDR3 is TGTGCCAGCAGCTTGTTTGAGTCTTCCTCTGGAAACACCATATATTTT.